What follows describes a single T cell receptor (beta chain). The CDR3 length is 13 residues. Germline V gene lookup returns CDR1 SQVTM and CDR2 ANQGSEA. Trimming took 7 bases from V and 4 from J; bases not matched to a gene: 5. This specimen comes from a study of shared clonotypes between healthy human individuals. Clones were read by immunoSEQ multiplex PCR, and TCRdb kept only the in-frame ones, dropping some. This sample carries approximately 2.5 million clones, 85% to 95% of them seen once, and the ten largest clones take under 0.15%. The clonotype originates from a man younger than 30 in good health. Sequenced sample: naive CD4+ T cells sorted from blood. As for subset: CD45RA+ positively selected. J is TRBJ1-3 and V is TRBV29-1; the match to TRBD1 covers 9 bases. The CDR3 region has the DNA TGCAGCGCCGAGGGACAGGGCGGAAACACCATATATTTT. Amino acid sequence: CSAEGQGGNTIYF.